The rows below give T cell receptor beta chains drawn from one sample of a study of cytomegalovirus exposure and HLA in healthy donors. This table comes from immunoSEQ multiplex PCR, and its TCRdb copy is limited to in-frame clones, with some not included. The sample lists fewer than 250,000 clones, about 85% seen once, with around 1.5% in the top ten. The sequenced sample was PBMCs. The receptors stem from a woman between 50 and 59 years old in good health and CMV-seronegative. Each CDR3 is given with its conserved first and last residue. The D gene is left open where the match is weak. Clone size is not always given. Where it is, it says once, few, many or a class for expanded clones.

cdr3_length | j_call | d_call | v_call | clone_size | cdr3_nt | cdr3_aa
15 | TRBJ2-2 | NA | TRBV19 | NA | TGTGCCAGTAGTTCCGCCGGGACTTCTTTCGGGGAGCTGTTTTTT | CASSSAGTSFGELFF
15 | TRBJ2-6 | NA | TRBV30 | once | TGTGCCTGGAGACCACCAGGCACTGGGGCCAACGTCCTGACTTTC | CAWRPPGTGANVLTF
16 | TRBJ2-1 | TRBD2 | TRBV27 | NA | TGTGCCAGCAGTGCCCTACTAGCGGGGGGCCACAATGAGCAGTTCTTC | CASSALLAGGHNEQFF
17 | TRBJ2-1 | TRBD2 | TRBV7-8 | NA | TGTGCCAGCAGCTTAGGCTTGGGACTAGCAGATTACAATGAGCAGTTCTTC | CASSLGLGLADYNEQFF
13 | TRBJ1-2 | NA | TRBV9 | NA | TGTGCCAGCAGCGTAGGAAGGGGCTATGGCTACACCTTC | CASSVGRGYGYTF
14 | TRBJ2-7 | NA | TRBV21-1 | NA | TGTGCCAGCAGCTCACTAGCAGAGGTTTACGAGCAGTACTTC | CASSSLAEVYEQYF
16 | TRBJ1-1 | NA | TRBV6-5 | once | TGTGCCAGCAGTTCTTCCCATGACGGCCCACAGGGTGAAGCTTTCTTT | CASSSSHDGPQGEAFF
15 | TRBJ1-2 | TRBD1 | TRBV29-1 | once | TGCAGCGTCCCCCATCCGGGACAGAGAAACTATGGCTACACCTTC | CSVPHPGQRNYGYTF
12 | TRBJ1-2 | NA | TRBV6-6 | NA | TGTGCCAGCAGTGTCCAGGGTGGTGGCTACACCTTC | CASSVQGGGYTF
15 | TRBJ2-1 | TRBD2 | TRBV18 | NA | TGTGCCAGCTCACCAGGCAGCGGGAGGGCTGGTGAGCAGTTCTTC | CASSPGSGRAGEQFF
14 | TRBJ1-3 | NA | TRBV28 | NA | TGTGCCAGCACCCTAGAGGCCGGCGTTCGTGTTCTTCATTTT | CASTLEAGVRVLHF
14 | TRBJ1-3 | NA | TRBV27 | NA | TGTGCCAGCAGTTTAGGGGGCCCTGGAAACACCATATATTTT | CASSLGGPGNTIYF
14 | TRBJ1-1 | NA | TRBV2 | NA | TGTGCCAGCAGTGAGCAGGTCTTGAACACTGAAGCTTTCTTT | CASSEQVLNTEAFF
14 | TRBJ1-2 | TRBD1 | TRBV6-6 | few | TGTGCCAGCATAAAGGGACAGGGGGCTGTTGGCTACACCTTC | CASIKGQGAVGYTF
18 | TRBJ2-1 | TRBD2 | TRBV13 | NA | TGTGCCAGCAGCGACCTCCGACTAGCGGGAGGCTCCTACAATGAGCAGTTCTTC | CASSDLRLAGGSYNEQFF
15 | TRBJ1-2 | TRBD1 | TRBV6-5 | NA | TGTGCCAGCAGTTACTCGTGGTCAGGGGGCTCTGGCTACACCTTC | CASSYSWSGGSGYTF
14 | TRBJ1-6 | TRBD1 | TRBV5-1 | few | TGCGCCAGCAGCGTGGGACAGGGAAATTCACCCCTCCACTTT | CASSVGQGNSPLHF
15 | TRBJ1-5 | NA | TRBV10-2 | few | TGCGCCAGCAGTTCAGGGCTTGAATCCTATCAGCCCCAGCATTTT | CASSSGLESYQPQHF
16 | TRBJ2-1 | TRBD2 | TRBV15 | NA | TGTGCCACCAGCAGGGAACTAGCGGGGGTTAGTAATGAGCAGTTCTTC | CATSRELAGVSNEQFF
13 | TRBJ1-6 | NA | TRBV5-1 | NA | TGCGCCAGCAGCTTGGAGTCGGGTGGGCCCCTCCACTTT | CASSLESGGPLHF
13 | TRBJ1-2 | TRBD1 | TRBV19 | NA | TGTGCCAGTACGGACAGGGGGCGGCGTGGCTACACCTTC | CASTDRGRRGYTF
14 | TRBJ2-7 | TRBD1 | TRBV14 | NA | TGTGCCAGCAGCTCCCGGGACAGCACCTACGAGCAGTACTTC | CASSSRDSTYEQYF
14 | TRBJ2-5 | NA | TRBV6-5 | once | TGTGCCAGCAGTTCACTAGCTACACAAGAGACCCAGTACTTC | CASSSLATQETQYF
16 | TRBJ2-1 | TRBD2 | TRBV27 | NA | TGTGCCAGCAGTTTAAATGCGGGAGACTCCTACAATGAGCAGTTCTTC | CASSLNAGDSYNEQFF
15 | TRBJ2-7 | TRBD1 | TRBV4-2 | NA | TGTGCCAGCAGCCAACAGGGACAGGGCCTCTACGAGCAGTACTTC | CASSQQGQGLYEQYF
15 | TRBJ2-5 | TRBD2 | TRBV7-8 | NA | TGTGCCAGCAGCTTGGCTAGCGGGGGGAGCGAGACCCAGTACTTC | CASSLASGGSETQYF
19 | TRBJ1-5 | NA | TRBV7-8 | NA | TGTGCCAGCAGCTTAGCGACAGGCCCCCTTACTATCAGCAATCAGCCCCAGCATTTT | CASSLATGPLTISNQPQHF
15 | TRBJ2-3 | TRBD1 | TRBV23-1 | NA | TGCGCCAGCAGAGGACAGGGCGATAGCACAGATACGCAGTATTTT | CASRGQGDSTDTQYF
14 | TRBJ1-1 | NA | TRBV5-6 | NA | TGTGCCAGCAGAATTGGAGGTAGTGGCACTGAAGCTTTCTTT | CASRIGGSGTEAFF
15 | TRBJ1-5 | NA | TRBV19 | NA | TGTGCCAGTAGTATCAGCGGGCAGGCTCATCAGCCCCAGCATTTT | CASSISGQAHQPQHF
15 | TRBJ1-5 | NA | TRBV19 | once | TGTGCCAGTAGTGCCCAGGGAGGGAGCAATCAGCCCCAGCATTTT | CASSAQGGSNQPQHF
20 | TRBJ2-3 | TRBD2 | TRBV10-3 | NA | TGTGCCATCAGTGAGTCGAGTTGGATAGGCGGGGGGCTTCCCACAGATACGCAGTATTTT | CAISESSWIGGGLPTDTQYF
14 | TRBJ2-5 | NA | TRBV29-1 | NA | TGCAGCGTTGAAGACAGGGGAAAGGGGGAGACCCAGTACTTC | CSVEDRGKGETQYF
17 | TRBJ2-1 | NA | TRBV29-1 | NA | TGCAGCGTTGAAGTATTTACAGGGTTTACTTCGTACAATGAGCAGTTCTTC | CSVEVFTGFTSYNEQFF
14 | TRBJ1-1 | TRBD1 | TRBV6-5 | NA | TGTGCCAGCAGCCTCGGACAGGGGGGGACTGAAGCTTTCTTT | CASSLGQGGTEAFF
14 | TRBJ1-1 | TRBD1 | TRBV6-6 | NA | TGTGCCAGCAGGCTACAGGGGACTAACACTGAAGCTTTCTTT | CASRLQGTNTEAFF
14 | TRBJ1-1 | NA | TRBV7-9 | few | TGTGCCAGCAGCTTCGGCAGGTTGAACACTGAAGCTTTCTTT | CASSFGRLNTEAFF
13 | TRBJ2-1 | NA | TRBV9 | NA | TGTGCCAGCAGCCTTCGACAGGACAATGAGCAGTTCTTC | CASSLRQDNEQFF
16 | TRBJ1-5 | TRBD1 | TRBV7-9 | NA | TGTGCCAGCAGCTCGACGCAGGGGGTTGTGGCTCAGCCCCAGCATTTT | CASSSTQGVVAQPQHF
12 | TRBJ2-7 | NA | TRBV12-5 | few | TGTGCTAGTGGTTTGGTCTTTTACGAGCAGTACTTC | CASGLVFYEQYF
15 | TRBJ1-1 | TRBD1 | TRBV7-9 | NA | TGTGCCAGCAGCTCGAGGGACAGCGTTAGTACTGAAGCTTTCTTT | CASSSRDSVSTEAFF
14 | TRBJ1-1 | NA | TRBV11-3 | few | TGTGCCAGCAGCCTGACAGGAGCGAACACTGAAGCTTTCTTT | CASSLTGANTEAFF
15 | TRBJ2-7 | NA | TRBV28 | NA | TGTGCCAGCAGTTACCTGACAGGAGAAGCCTACGAGCAGTACTTC | CASSYLTGEAYEQYF
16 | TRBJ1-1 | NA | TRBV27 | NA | TGTGCCAGCAGCCGCGCCATATCCATTATGAACACTGAAGCTTTCTTT | CASSRAISIMNTEAFF
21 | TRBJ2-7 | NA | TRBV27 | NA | TGTGCCAGCAGTCCTCTCCTGCGGAGGCGCGGGACCCAAGGCGACTCCTACGAGCAGTACTTC | CASSPLLRRRGTQGDSYEQYF
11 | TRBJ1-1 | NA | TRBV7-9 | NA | TGTGCCAGCAGCCCGGGGTTTAAAGCTTTCTTT | CASSPGFKAFF
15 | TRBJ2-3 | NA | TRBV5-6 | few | TGTGCCAGCAGCTCGGACAGCGCTAGCACAGATACGCAGTATTTT | CASSSDSASTDTQYF
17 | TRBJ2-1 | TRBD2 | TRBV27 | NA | TGTGCCAGCAGTTTAAGGGTAGCGGGAGGGTCCTACAATGAGCAGTTCTTC | CASSLRVAGGSYNEQFF
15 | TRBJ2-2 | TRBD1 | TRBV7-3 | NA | TGTGCCAGCAGCCAGACAGGGGGCGGGACCGGGGAGCTGTTTTTT | CASSQTGGGTGELFF
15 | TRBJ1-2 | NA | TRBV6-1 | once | TGTGCCAGCAGTGAGAGCCTACAGGGCGGCTATGGCTACACCTTC | CASSESLQGGYGYTF